The 17 T cell receptor beta chains below all came from one sample that was sequenced in a study of blood T cell repertoires in COVID-19. TCRdb keeps only in-frame clones here, not all; method: immunoSEQ multiplex PCR. The sample contains roughly 170,000 clones, about four fifths of which appear only once. Specimen: PBMCs or T cells enriched from blood (not recorded which). These TCRs come from a woman aged 45-60 years in a cohort exposed to, infected with or recovered from COVID-19 (not recorded which).

This chain joins TRBV7-9 and TRBJ1-1; 8 positions agree with TRBD1. Trimming cost V 2 bases and J 5 bases; bases outside gene matches: 7. The CDR3 is 15 amino acids. Per the germline V gene, CDR1 is SEHNR and CDR2 is FQNEAQ (reference sequence). CDR3 region: CASSLRQGISTEAFF. The DNA of the CDR3 is TGTGCCAGCAGCTTAAGACAGGGGATATCTACTGAAGCTTTCTTT.

The chain is built from TRBV7-9 and TRBJ1-3; 8 bases map to TRBD1. The CDR3 is 14 residues long. The V gene's germline CDR1 is SEHNR and CDR2 FQNEAQ (reference sequence). With 5 bases clipped from V and 4 bases from J, the junction kept 4 bases outside the gene matches. The chain's CDR3 is CASSRTGQGNTIYF. CDR3 in DNA: TGTGCCAGCAGCCGGACAGGGCAAGGAAACACCATATATTTT.

J is TRBJ1-2 and V is TRBV19; 10 bases match TRBD1. Trimming removed 3 bases from V and 4 bases from J; junction bases left unmatched: 5. Per the germline V gene, CDR1 is LNHDA and CDR2 is SQIVND (reference sequence). There are 15 residues in the CDR3. This CDR3 is CASSILTGGLYGYTF. DNA for the CDR3: TGTGCCAGTAGTATTTTGACAGGGGGCCTCTATGGCTACACCTTC. Combining the CDR3 with reference TRBV19 and TRBJ1-2 gives the whole variable domain DGGITQSPKYLFRKEGQNVTLSCEQNLNHDAMYWYRQDPGQGLRLIYYSQIVNDFQKGDIAEGYSVSREKKESFPLTVTSAQKNPTAFYLCASSILTGGLYGYTFGSGTRLTVV.

The V gene is TRBV29-1, the J gene TRBJ1-1; the match to TRBD1 covers 8 bases. Germline-derived CDR1 and CDR2 are SQVTM and ANQGSEA. The junction had 6 bases not matched to a gene; V was cut back by 6 bases and J by 0 bases. The CDR3 spans 14 residues. This chain's CDR3 is CSVRQGPMNTEAFF. The CDR3 region has the DNA TGCAGCGTCCGACAGGGGCCGATGAACACTGAAGCTTTCTTT.

The J gene is TRBJ2-3, the V gene TRBV19; 7 bases align to TRBD1. The CDR3 spans 14 residues. Looked up from germline, CDR1 is LNHDA and CDR2 is SQIVND (reference sequence). V dropped 2 bases and J dropped 1; count of bases not matched to a gene: 0. CDR3: CASSITGGTDTQYF. The CDR3 bases are TGTGCCAGTAGTATAACAGGGGGCACAGATACGCAGTATTTT.

V gene TRBV24-1 combines with J gene TRBJ2-7, with D uncertain. Trimming took off 3 bases at V and 5 bases at J, with 13 bases between the two ends. This CDR3 region has 14 residues. Looked up from germline, CDR1 is KGHDR and CDR2 is SFDVKD. The CDR3 bases are TGTGCCACCAGTGATGCCAGGTCCACCCACGAGCAGTACTTC. This codes for CATSDARSTHEQYF.

This chain joins TRBV9 and TRBJ2-3; D is undetermined. There are 17 residues in the CDR3. Germline V gene data show CDR1 as SGDLS and CDR2 as YYNGEE. V was pared by 0 bases and J by 0 bases, with 14 bases between. The CDR3 loop reads CASSVDGGRFSTDTQYF. The CDR3 DNA is TGTGCCAGCAGCGTAGACGGCGGTCGTTTTAGCACAGATACGCAGTATTTT.

The gene calls are TRBV5-6 and TRBJ2-7, with TRBD1 matching 8 bases. The ends lost 4 bases at V and 4 bases at J; junction bases unmatched: 10. Looked up from germline, CDR1 is SGHDT and CDR2 is YYEEEE. The CDR3 runs to 15 residues. For the CDR3, the DNA is TGTGCCAGCAGCCCTAACCGGCAGGGGGCTTACGAGCAGTACTTC. Amino acids: CASSPNRQGAYEQYF.

This sequence joins TRBV19 and TRBJ1-3, with D unclear. Trimming left V 6 bases short and J 0 bases short, with 12 bases between. Germline V CDR1 and CDR2: LNHDA, SQIVND (reference sequence). The CDR3 length is 15 residues. CDR3 DNA sequence: TGTGCCAGTAGCCCCCCCACACACTCTGGAAACACCATATATTTT. It is translated as CASSPPTHSGNTIYF.

The rearrangement uses TRBV9 and TRBJ2-5; TRBD1 matches at 7 bases. The CDR3 has 14 residues. The V gene's germline CDR1 is SGDLS and CDR2 YYNGEE. V lost 3 bases to trimming and J lost 1 base; unmatched junction nucleotides: 3. This chain's CDR3 is CASSGGQVQETQYF. CDR3 DNA sequence: TGTGCCAGCAGCGGCGGACAGGTCCAAGAGACCCAGTACTTC.

The rearrangement uses TRBV7-9 and TRBJ2-7, with 9 bases matching TRBD2. J lost 6 bases, V lost 4 bases, and 7 bases had no gene match. The CDR3 runs to 14 residues. CDR1 is SEHNR, CDR2 FQNEAQ, per germline (reference sequence). In nucleotides, the CDR3 is TGTGCCAGCAGCTCAAGCGGGGGGCCCGGCGAGCAGTACTTC. Protein: CASSSSGGPGEQYF.

V usage is TRBV9 and J usage is TRBJ1-2, with 11 nucleotides matching TRBD1. The V and J ends lost 3 bases and 2 bases, in that order; junction bases with no gene match: 3. CDR1 and CDR2 from the germline V gene are SGDLS and YYNGEE. This CDR3 is built from 15 residues. CDR3 nucleotides: TGTGCCAGCAGCGCTAGGACAGGGGGCAACTATGGCTACACCTTC. Protein product: CASSARTGGNYGYTF.

The rearrangement uses TRBV25-1 and TRBJ1-4, with D hard to call. CDR3 size: 15 residues. Germline CDR1 reads MGHDK; CDR2 reads SYGVNS. Trimming took 2 bases from V and 5 from J, leaving 12 bases between them. In DNA form, the CDR3 reads TGTGCCAGCAGTGAAAGCACAGAAGTCAATGAAAAACTGTTTTTT. Protein: CASSESTEVNEKLFF.

The gene calls are TRBV11-2 and TRBJ1-2; TRBD1 agrees at 9 bases. With V trimmed by 3 bases and J by 7 bases, 12 bases remained unmatched. The germline CDR1 and CDR2 sequences are SGHAT and FQNNGV. The CDR3 loop spans 16 amino acids. CDR3 amino acids: CASSFGGQGPLGGYTF. In DNA, the CDR3 is TGTGCCAGCAGCTTTGGGGGACAGGGCCCCTTGGGTGGCTACACCTTC.

The rearrangement uses TRBV7-2 and TRBJ1-1; 7 bases map to TRBD1. Looked up from germline, CDR1 is SGHTA and CDR2 is FQGNSA. The CDR3 covers 14 residues. The junction had 8 bases not matched to a gene; V was cut back by 5 bases and J by 5 bases. The CDR3 DNA is TGTGCCAGCAGCCAAGGGGGCGCGGGTACTGAAGCTTTCTTT. It is translated as CASSQGGAGTEAFF.

The table lists this clone with a count of one. The chain combines TRBV12-3 or TRBV12-4 with TRBJ1-4, with 9 bases aligning to TRBD1. The CDR3 sequence is 13 residues long. V was pared by 3 bases and J by 8 bases, with 1 base of the junction left unmatched. The CDR3 coding sequence is TGTGCCAGCAGTTTGGACAGGGGAGAAAAACTGTTTTTT. Its translation: CASSLDRGEKLFF.

The chain employs TRBV18 and TRBJ1-2, with D possibly being TRBD1 (5 bases). The V and J ends lost 0 bases and 4 bases respectively, with 21 bases between them. The CDR3 extends over 18 amino acids. The V gene's germline CDR1 is KGHSH and CDR2 LQKENI. The CDR3 sequence: CASSPPSLTESLLYGYTF. In DNA, the CDR3 is TGTGCCAGCTCACCACCGTCTTTGACAGAAAGTCTTCTCTATGGCTACACCTTC.